The 27 T cell receptor beta chains given below trace back to one sample, sequenced in a study of Graves' ophthalmopathy and Graves' hyperthyroidism. RNA transcripts yielded amplified TCR beta CDR3 regions. HTBI primers were employed in first-round RT-PCR, then a second-round multiplex PCR followed. Using its own MiXCR run on the multiplex PCR reads, TCRdb lists one record per CDR3 protein. Of roughly 36,000 distinct CDR3 sequences in the sample, 50% were seen once. Source material: peripheral blood. The receptors stem from an adult woman with stable Graves' hyperthyroidism.

The chain carries TRBV7-8 and TRBJ2-5, with 15 bases fitting TRBD2. The CDR3 runs 15 residues. Germline CDR1 SGHVS, CDR2 FQNEAQ. V shed 6 bases, J shed 5 bases, and the junction held 4 bases outside the gene matches. DNA of the CDR3: TGTGCCAGCAGTCCCGGGACTAGCGGGGGGGAGACCCAGTACTTC. Translation: CASSPGTSGGETQYF.

The CDR3 DNA is TGTGCCAGCAGCACAGGACAGGGGGCAGGAGAGACCCAGTACTTC. Translating gives CASSTGQGAGETQYF. The rearrangement links TRBV7-9 to TRBJ2-5; 11 bases match TRBD1. Germline V gene lookup returns CDR1 SEHNR and CDR2 FQNEAQ (reference sequence). The CDR3 covers 15 residues. V lost 5 bases to trimming and J lost 4 bases; unmatched junction nucleotides: 6.

This clonotype was recorded at least ten times. This chain links TRBV10-3 with TRBJ2-7; D ambiguous. Germline CDR1 ENHRY, CDR2 SYGVKD. The CDR3 length is 16 residues. Trimming removed 4 bases from V and 2 bases from J, with 18 bases in between. The CDR3 coding sequence is TGTGCCATCAGTGTTCTCGCCCCTTTATCGACCTACGAGCAGTACTTC. Its translation: CAISVLAPLSTYEQYF.

This chain links TRBV7-2 with TRBJ1-5; D possibly corresponds to TRBD1 (5 bases). Trimming removed 5 bases at V and 11 bases at J, with 19 bases between. The CDR3 extends over 14 amino acids. CDR1 and CDR2 (germline): SGHTA, FQGNSA. CDR3 protein: CASSPGGGEETQHF. In DNA, the CDR3 is TGTGCCAGCAGCCCCGGCGGGGGGGAGGAGACCCAGCATTTT.

The rearrangement joins TRBV5-1 to TRBJ1-2; D is possibly TRBD1 (5 bases). The CDR3 extends over 14 amino acids. The V end lost 0 bases, the J end lost 8 bases, and 14 bases lay between the germline ends. In germline, CDR1 is SGHRS, CDR2 YFSETQ. The CDR3 DNA sequence: TGCGCCAGCAGCTTGGTTCAGGGAGGGGACGGCTACACCTTC. It yields the protein CASSLVQGGDGYTF.

The gene calls are TRBV20-1 and TRBJ1-6; TRBD1 matches 12 bases. The germline CDR1 and CDR2 sequences are DFQATT and SNEGSKA (reference sequence). The CDR3 has 15 residues. Unmatched junction bases numbered 6, after V lost 5 bases and J lost 7 bases. The CDR3 sequence: CSAPGTGGGNSPLHF. The CDR3 coding sequence is TGCAGTGCTCCCGGGACAGGGGGCGGCAATTCACCCCTCCACTTT.

This chain connects TRBV5-5 to TRBJ1-2; 12 bases map to TRBD1. Germline trimming cut 3 bases from V and 8 bases from J; bases unmatched to any gene: 11. There are 16 residues in the CDR3. Germline CDR1 SGHKS, CDR2 YYEKEE (reference sequence). The CDR3 sequence is CASSSPGTGGAAGYTF. In nucleotides, the CDR3 is TGTGCCAGCAGCTCCCCCGGGACAGGGGGCGCGGCAGGCTACACCTTC.

By share, this clonotype ranks as medium-sized (0.01 to 0.1%). The V call is TRBV6-1, the J call TRBJ2-2, with TRBD2 identical over 11 bases. The V gene end was trimmed by 7 bases and the J gene end by 4 bases; junction bases not matched to a gene: 5. Germline CDR1 and CDR2: MNHNS and SASEGT. The CDR3 is made up of 15 amino acids. The CDR3 nucleotides read TGTGCCAGCAAGACTAGCGGGGCGGGCACCGGGGAGCTGTTTTTT. This encodes CASKTSGAGTGELFF.

This clonotype was observed at least ten times. V and J are TRBV3-1 and TRBJ2-3; 12 bases map to TRBD2. V lost 1 base to trimming and J lost 11 bases; unmatched junction nucleotides: 4. CDR3 length equals 14 residues. The germline V gene has CDR1 LGHDT and CDR2 YNNKEL (reference sequence). In DNA form, the CDR3 reads TGTGCCAGCAGCCAAGGACTAGCGGGAGAAGGGCAGTATTTT. Translating it yields CASSQGLAGEGQYF.

This chain uses TRBV6-6 with TRBJ1-1; 7 nucleotides line up with TRBD1. V trimming: 8 bases; J trimming: 4 bases; junction bases outside the gene matches: 4. The CDR3 extends over 12 amino acids. Germline assignment: CDR1 MNHNY and CDR2 SVGAGI (reference sequence). The CDR3 nucleotides are TGTGCCAGCTTGGGACAGCCCACTGAAGCTTTCTTT. Its protein is CASLGQPTEAFF.

This clonotype was counted a single time. The chain combines TRBV13 with TRBJ1-5; D unclear. Germline values: CDR1 PRHDT, CDR2 FYEKMQ (reference sequence). This CDR3 comprises 17 residues. Trimming stripped 6 bases from V and 2 bases from J, with 20 bases between. CDR3 residues: CASSVVIQASGNQPQHF. The CDR3 DNA reads as TGTGCCAGCAGTGTCGTCATACAAGCTAGTGGCAATCAGCCCCAGCATTTT.

This clonotype is a singleton in its sample. The CDR3 DNA is TGCAGTGCTAGAGACACGGACAGGGGGTATGGCTACACCTTC. Translation gives CSARDTDRGYGYTF. The chain is built from TRBV20-1 and TRBJ1-2; 10 bases map to TRBD1. J gave up 5 bases and V 0 bases, and 3 bases lay outside the gene matches. In germline, CDR1 is DFQATT, CDR2 SNEGSKA (reference sequence). This CDR3 has 14 residues.

This clonotype was seen a single time. The chain links TRBV29-1 to TRBJ2-5, with a weak D call TRBD1 (5 bases). The CDR3 length is 11 residues. CDR1 is SQVTM, CDR2 ANQGSEA, per germline. Here the CDR3 reads CVDKGWETQYF. The CDR3 DNA is TGCGTTGATAAGGGGTGGGAGACCCAGTACTTC.

With regard to this clonotype: Because the CDR3's place on the DNA is in doubt, the DNA is left out and the CDR3 is given as listed by TCRdb. This chain links TRBV10-3 with TRBJ2-5; the DNA was not used to check the table's D call, TRBD1. Germline CDR1 ENHRY, CDR2 SYGVKD. Termini included, the CDR3 measures 24 amino acids. CDR3 sequence reads: CAISDLGGIGGYTFGSGFDETQYF.

V and J are TRBV20-1 and TRBJ1-3; no clear D. Looked up from germline, CDR1 is DFQATT and CDR2 is SNEGSKA (reference sequence). This CDR3 has 17 amino acids. Trimming removed 2 bases at V and 8 bases at J, with 25 bases between. The CDR3 sequence is CSARPMGSYLYGYTIYF. DNA for the CDR3: TGCAGTGCTAGACCGATGGGGTCTTATTTGTATGGCTACACCATATATTTT.

Written as DNA, the CDR3 is TGTGCCAGCAGTGGAACTATCAAGCGGCGGACCGAAGCTTTCTTT. Translated: CASSGTIKRRTEAFF. The chain has TRBV25-1 and TRBJ1-1, with D unclear. The germline V and J ends were trimmed by 4 bases and 8 bases, with 20 bases remaining between them. Germline CDR1 reads MGHDK; CDR2 reads SYGVNS. The CDR3 has 15 residues.

The rearrangement links TRBV7-3 to TRBJ2-5, with 9 bases identical to TRBD2. Losses at the gene ends were 2 bases for V and 3 bases for J; bases not matched to a gene: 4. This CDR3 is built from 15 residues. CDR1 and CDR2 from the germline V gene are SGHTA and FQGTGA. CDR3 nucleotides: TGTGCCAGCAGCTTAGAGCTAGCGGGGAAAGAGACCCAGTACTTC. This encodes CASSLELAGKETQYF.

The chain uses TRBV20-1 and TRBJ2-5; D not certain. The CDR3 has 13 amino acids. Germline V gene data show CDR1 as DFQATT and CDR2 as SNEGSKA (reference sequence). The germline V and J ends were trimmed by 5 bases and 4 bases, with 14 bases remaining between them. CDR3 loop: CSACRQVGETQYF. Written as DNA, the CDR3 is TGCAGTGCTTGCCGGCAGGTGGGAGAGACCCAGTACTTC.

In its sample, this clonotype was seen many times. This chain joins TRBV5-6 and TRBJ1-3, with no clear D. The V and J ends lost 0 bases and 0 bases respectively, with 4 bases between them. Germline V gene lookup returns CDR1 SGHDT and CDR2 YYEEEE. This CDR3 region has 14 residues. The CDR3 coding sequence is TGTGCCAGCAGCTTGGACAGCTCTGGAAACACCATATATTTT. Translated: CASSLDSSGNTIYF.

V is TRBV7-2 and J is TRBJ1-2; 7 bases align to TRBD1. Unmatched junction bases numbered 5, after V lost 1 base and J lost 6 bases. Germline V gene lookup returns CDR1 SGHTA and CDR2 FQGNSA. The CDR3 contains 14 residues. CDR3 sequence reads: CASSLGRGWHGYTF. CDR3 nucleotides: TGTGCCAGCAGCTTAGGCAGGGGGTGGCATGGCTACACCTTC.

As concerns this clonotype: Mismatch with germline at one junction end may stem from a read error. V gene TRBV20-1 combines with J gene TRBJ1-2; D is undetermined. CDR1 and CDR2 from the germline V gene are DFQATT and SNEGSKA (reference sequence). The length of the CDR3 is 12 residues. Here the CDR3 reads CGASASNHGYTF. Written as DNA, the CDR3 is TGCGGTGCTAGCGCTTCGAACCATGGCTACACCTTC.

This clonotype occurred many times. The rearrangement joins TRBV30 to TRBJ2-7, with D perhaps being TRBD1 or TRBD2 (7 bases each). CDR1 and CDR2 (germline): GTSNPN, SVGIG (reference sequence). V was shortened by 5 bases and J by 4 bases, with 15 bases between the two germline ends. This CDR3 contains 13 residues. CDR3 bases: TGTGCCTGGCGGGGAGGGGGCAGGTACGAGCAGTACTTC. Protein product: CAWRGGGRYEQYF.

By share, this clonotype ranks as medium-sized. The chain links TRBV29-1 to TRBJ1-2; D is unclear. Germline V gene lookup returns CDR1 SQVTM and CDR2 ANQGSEA. CDR3 length: 10 residues. CDR3 loop: CLTWDYGYTF. The DNA for the CDR3 is TGCCTAACCTGGGACTATGGCTACACCTTC.

This clonotype has a count of ten or more. V usage is TRBV20-1 and J usage is TRBJ2-7, with D possibly TRBD2 on 6 matching bases. CDR1 is DFQATT and CDR2 is SNEGSKA in the germline V gene (reference sequence). This CDR3 comprises 14 residues. Trimming shortened V by 0 bases and J by 6 bases, and 15 bases separated the two germline ends. The CDR3 region has the DNA TGCAGTGCTAGAGATCCATCGCGGGGCCCCGAGCAGTACTTC. Translation: CSARDPSRGPEQYF.

This clonotype was found a few times. This chain connects TRBV24-1 to TRBJ1-5, with 8 bases matching TRBD1. With V trimmed by 11 bases and J by 4 bases, 15 bases remained unmatched. Germline V gene data show CDR1 as KGHDR and CDR2 as SFDVKD. The CDR3 covers 16 residues. CDR3 DNA: TGTGCCAGCAGCCCCAGACAGGGGCCCCTTAATCAGCCCCAGCATTTT. Translation gives CASSPRQGPLNQPQHF.

This clonotype was counted many times. V is TRBV9 and J is TRBJ1-2; 7 bases fit TRBD1. This CDR3 spans 15 amino acids. With V trimmed by 0 bases and J by 5 bases, 7 bases remained unmatched. The germline gives CDR1 SGDLS, CDR2 YYNGEE. Here the CDR3 reads CASSVARDREYGYTF. CDR3 in DNA: TGTGCCAGCAGCGTAGCCCGGGACAGAGAGTATGGCTACACCTTC.

This clonotype came up many times. The rearrangement links TRBV28 to TRBJ1-2; 9 positions match TRBD1. In germline, CDR1 is MDHEN, CDR2 SYDVKM. The CDR3 covers 16 residues. Trimming removed 2 bases from V and 2 bases from J; junction bases left unmatched: 6. The CDR3 reads CASSLGTGPSNYGYTF. The CDR3 DNA is TGTGCCAGCAGTTTAGGGACAGGGCCGTCGAACTATGGCTACACCTTC.